The rows below give T cell receptor beta chains drawn from one sample of a study of shared clonotypes between healthy human individuals. The protocol was immunoSEQ multiplex PCR, while the TCRdb copy is restricted to in-frame clones and leaves out a portion. In the table there are about 980,000 clones, approximately 76% of which are singletons. The sample consisted of memory CD4+ T cells sorted from blood. Every receptor here comes from a man in his late teens or twenties in good health. CDR3s leave out the opening cysteine and the closing phenylalanine or tryptophan.

cdr3_aa v_call
ASRRTGVIHEQY TRBV19
ASSVAPGQQNTIY TRBV9
ASRATGGEQF TRBV2
ASSPYRSSYEQY TRBV13
ASSGLAGGAGYQETQY TRBV14
ASSPDTAIQY TRBV7-2
ASSESVQGRSDTQY TRBV10-1
ASSYRDGYT TRBV18
ASSFVVGNTIY TRBV28
ASRPGQGQSNQPQH TRBV28